This T cell receptor (beta chain) was recorded in a study of blood T cell repertoires in COVID-19 (TCRdb year 2020). A note on the overall study: The collaborator samples originated in the United States, Italy and Spain and spanned the acute and convalescent phases of COVID-19. The material from the prospective study consisted of cDNA or gDNA derived from T cells, B-cell-depleted T cells, or PBMCs. Deeply sampled blood TCRbeta repertoires from subjects exposed to, actively infected with, or recovered from COVID-19 were included in the dataset. The repertoires were made available in a free public database intended to serve as a resource for research on the immune response to SARS-CoV-2. Samples were obtained from the ongoing ImmuneRACE study (first 160 participants) and from over a thousand subjects provided by 6 global collaborators. Sample metadata almost always included a de-identified subject ID, COVID-19 status, age in years and sex. Where available, HLA class I and class II types were taken from metadata supplied by the sample provider and were not determined by assay-based typing.

The immunoSEQ Assay, a bias-controlled multiplex PCR, was used to amplify TCRbeta CDR3 regions from genomic DNA. On the authors' methods: Within the assay, amplification of reference gene primers was used to estimate how many nucleated cells each sample contained. Sequence reads were collapsed and filtered to measure the absolute abundance of every unique TCRbeta CDR3 rearrangement. For each sample, productive Simpson clonality was calculated as the square root of Simpson's diversity index across productive rearrangements. Drawn from immuneACCESS, this table holds only the in-frame rearrangements with V and J called that TCRdb kept. Clones are partly lost; checked studies trace under half to an unresolved V gene and leave the rest unexplained. The V and J calls and clone size are taken from that table; D and trimming were inferred from the DNA. The sample table holds under 250,000 clones, of which roughly 85% were seen once. Roughly 5.3% of the sample rests with the top ten.

One collaborating source in Seattle enrolled patients during active infection and followed them longitudinally through the course of disease. Whole blood was collected in K2EDTA tubes by collaborating institutions according to the institutions' own protocols. For TCRbeta analysis, collaborator samples were shipped as frozen whole blood, as isolated PBMCs, or as DNA extracted from either sample type. In the case of this clone: The antigen it recognizes is unknown. Base qualities are not recorded, but no much larger clone differs from it by a single base.

Including the terminal cysteine and phenylalanine, the CDR3 comprises 19 residues. Solely the CDR3 DNA is kept, with 57 bases framed from the first base. Germline trimming amounts to 2 bases on V and 3 bases on J, with 19 as the count of junction bases outside the gene matches. CDR1 and CDR2 are drawn from the germline V gene: LGHNA, YSLEER. What the study reported, not specific to this receptor: How much clinical and demographic metadata was included differed by source and by participant, and the metadata was provided uncurated.

The specimen was peripheral blood. The chain joins TRBV4-3 to TRBJ2-7, and 7 bases in between align with TRBD1. This receptor was taken from a man aged 50-60 years with COVID-19, enrolled during active disease. The nucleotide sequence is given as TGCGCCAGCAGCCAACAACTTCGTCCCCCGACAGGGTTCTTCTACGAGCAGTACTTC. It codes for CASSQQLRPPTGFFYEQYF.